This T cell receptor (beta chain) stems from a study of blood T cell repertoires in COVID-19. Study in general: Samples of COVID-19 (acute and convalescent) were obtained from the United States, Italy and Spain. The cDNA or gDNA used as material had been derived from T cells, B-cell-depleted T cells, or PBMCs.

V was pared by 4 bases and J by 1 base, with 10 bases between. Germline-derived CDR1 and CDR2 are MDHEN and SYDVKM. The CDR3 totals 14 residues. Original handling: How many nucleated cells were present was estimated from reference gene primer amplification. Using immunoSEQ multiplex PCR, the repertoire was profiled, and TCRdb retains in-frame clones only, with some absent. The V and J calls and clone size are taken from that table; D and trimming were inferred from the DNA. The data contain fewer than 85,000 clones, about 85% of them singletons. This TCR came from a man aged 80 or over with acute or convalescent COVID-19. The V call is TRBV28, the J call TRBJ1-2, with D perhaps matching TRBD1 (5 bases). Sequences were obtained from peripheral blood. For the CDR3, the DNA is TGTGCCAGCAGTTCTAGACAGAATAACTATGGCTACACCTTC. Translating gives CASSSRQNNYGYTF.